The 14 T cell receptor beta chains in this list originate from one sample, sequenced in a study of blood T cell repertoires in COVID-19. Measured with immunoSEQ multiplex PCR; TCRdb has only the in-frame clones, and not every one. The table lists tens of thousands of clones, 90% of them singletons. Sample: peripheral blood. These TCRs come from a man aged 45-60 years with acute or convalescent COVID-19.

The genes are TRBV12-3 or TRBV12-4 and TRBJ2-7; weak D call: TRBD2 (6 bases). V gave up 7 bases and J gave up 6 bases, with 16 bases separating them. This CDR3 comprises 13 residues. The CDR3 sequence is CASNRGSGGEQYF. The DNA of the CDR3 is TGTGCCAGCAATCGGGGGAGCGGCGGCGAGCAGTACTTC.

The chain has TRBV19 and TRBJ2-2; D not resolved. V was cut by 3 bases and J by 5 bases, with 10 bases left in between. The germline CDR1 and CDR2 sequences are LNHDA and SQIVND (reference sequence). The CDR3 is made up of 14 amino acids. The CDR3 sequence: CASSMKLMTGELFF. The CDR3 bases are TGTGCCAGTAGTATGAAACTAATGACCGGGGAGCTGTTTTTT.

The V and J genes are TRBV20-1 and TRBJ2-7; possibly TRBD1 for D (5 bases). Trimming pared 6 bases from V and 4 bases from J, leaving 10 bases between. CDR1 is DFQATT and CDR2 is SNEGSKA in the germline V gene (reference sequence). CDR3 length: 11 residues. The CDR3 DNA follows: TGCAGTGCGCAGACAGCATACGAGCAGTACTTC. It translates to CSAQTAYEQYF.

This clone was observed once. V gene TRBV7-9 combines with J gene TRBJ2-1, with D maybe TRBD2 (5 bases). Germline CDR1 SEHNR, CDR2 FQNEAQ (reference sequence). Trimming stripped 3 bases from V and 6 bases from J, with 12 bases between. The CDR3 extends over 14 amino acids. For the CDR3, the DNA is TGTGCCAGCAGCTTTCCCCCGGGGATCAATGAGCAGTTCTTC. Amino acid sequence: CASSFPPGINEQFF.

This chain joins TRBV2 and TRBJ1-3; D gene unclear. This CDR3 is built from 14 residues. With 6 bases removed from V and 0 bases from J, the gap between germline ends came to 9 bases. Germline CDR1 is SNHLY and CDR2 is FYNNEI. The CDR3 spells CASRTGVSGNTIYF. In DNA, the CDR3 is TGTGCCAGCAGAACGGGAGTCTCTGGAAACACCATATATTTT.

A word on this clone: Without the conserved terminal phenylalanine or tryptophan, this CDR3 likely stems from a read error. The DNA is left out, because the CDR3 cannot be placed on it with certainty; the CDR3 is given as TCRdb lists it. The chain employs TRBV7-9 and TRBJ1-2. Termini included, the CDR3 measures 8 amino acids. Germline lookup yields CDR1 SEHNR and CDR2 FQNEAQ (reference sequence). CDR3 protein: CASSPYPG.

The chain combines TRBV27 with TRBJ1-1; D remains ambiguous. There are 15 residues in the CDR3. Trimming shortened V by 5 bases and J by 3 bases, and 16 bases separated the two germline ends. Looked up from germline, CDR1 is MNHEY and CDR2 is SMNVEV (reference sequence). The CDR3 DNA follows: TGTGCCAGCAGTCAGGTCGCATACCAGGACACTGAAGCTTTCTTT. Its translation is CASSQVAYQDTEAFF.

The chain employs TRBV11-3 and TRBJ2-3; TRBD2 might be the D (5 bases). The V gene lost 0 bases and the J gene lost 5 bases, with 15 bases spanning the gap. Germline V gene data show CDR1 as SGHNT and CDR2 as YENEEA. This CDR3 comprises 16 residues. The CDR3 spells CASSLDLAGGLDTQYF. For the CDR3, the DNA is TGTGCCAGCAGCTTAGATTTGGCAGGAGGTTTAGATACGCAGTATTTT.

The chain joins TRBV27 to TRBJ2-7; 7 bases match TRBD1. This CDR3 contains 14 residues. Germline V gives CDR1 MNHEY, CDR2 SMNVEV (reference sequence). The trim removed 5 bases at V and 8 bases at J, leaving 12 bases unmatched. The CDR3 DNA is TGTGCCAGCAGTCCTGGCAGGGACAGTAGCCAGCAGTACTTC. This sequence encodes CASSPGRDSSQQYF.

CDR3 in amino acids: CASSIDSTSSYEQYF. The CDR3 nucleotides read TGTGCCAGCAGCATAGACAGTACAAGCTCCTACGAGCAGTACTTC. The chain uses TRBV6-2 or TRBV6-3 and TRBJ2-7, with a weak D call TRBD1 (5 bases). Germline V gene sequence: CDR1 MNHEY, CDR2 SVGEGT. The CDR3 has 15 amino acids. Trimming stripped 6 bases from V and 0 bases from J, with 15 bases between.

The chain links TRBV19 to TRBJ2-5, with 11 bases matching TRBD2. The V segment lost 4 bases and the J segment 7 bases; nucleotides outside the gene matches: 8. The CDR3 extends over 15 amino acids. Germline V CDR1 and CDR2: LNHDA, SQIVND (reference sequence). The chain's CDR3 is CASSTRTSGYRTQYF. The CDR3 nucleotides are TGTGCCAGTAGTACCAGGACTAGCGGGTACCGGACCCAGTACTTC.

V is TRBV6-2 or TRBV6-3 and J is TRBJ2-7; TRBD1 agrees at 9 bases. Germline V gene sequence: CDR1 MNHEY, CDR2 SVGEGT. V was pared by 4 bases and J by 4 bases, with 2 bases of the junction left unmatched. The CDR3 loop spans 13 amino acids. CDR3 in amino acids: CASSSGQGYEQYF. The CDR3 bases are TGTGCCAGCAGTTCGGGACAGGGTTACGAGCAGTACTTC.

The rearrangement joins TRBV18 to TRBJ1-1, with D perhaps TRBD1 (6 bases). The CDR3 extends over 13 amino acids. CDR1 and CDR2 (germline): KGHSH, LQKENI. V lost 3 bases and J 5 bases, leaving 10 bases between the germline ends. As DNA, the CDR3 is TGTGCCAGCTCACCCCAGGGGTGGACTGAAGCTTTCTTT. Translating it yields CASSPQGWTEAFF.

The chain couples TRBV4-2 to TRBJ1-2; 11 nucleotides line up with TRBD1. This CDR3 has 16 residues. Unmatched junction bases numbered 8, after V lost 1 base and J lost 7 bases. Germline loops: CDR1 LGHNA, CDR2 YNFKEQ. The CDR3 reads CASSQAGTGGSGGYTF. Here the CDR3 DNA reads TGTGCCAGCAGCCAAGCCGGGACAGGGGGAAGCGGTGGCTACACCTTC.